This TCR beta chain was profiled in a study of blood T cell repertoires in COVID-19. Authors' processing steps: Amplification of reference gene primers provided the estimated nucleated cell counts. The table came from immunoSEQ multiplex PCR; TCRdb's copy has only in-frame clones and leaves some out. Clone size and the V and J calls come from that table; the DNA yielded D and trimming. The top ten hold approximately 1.3% of the sample, which has about 330,000 clones, approximately 82% seen once. The CDR3 has 12 residues. Germline lookup yields CDR1 SQVTM and CDR2 ANQGSEA. V lost 7 bases and J 0 bases, leaving 7 bases between the germline ends.

Sequencing was carried out using peripheral blood. The rearrangement joins TRBV29-1 to TRBJ1-3, with D uncertain. The clonotype originates from a woman in her forties or fifties with acute or convalescent COVID-19. DNA for the CDR3: TGCAGCGCTGAGAGCTCTGGAAACACCATATATTTT. Residues: CSAESSGNTIYF.